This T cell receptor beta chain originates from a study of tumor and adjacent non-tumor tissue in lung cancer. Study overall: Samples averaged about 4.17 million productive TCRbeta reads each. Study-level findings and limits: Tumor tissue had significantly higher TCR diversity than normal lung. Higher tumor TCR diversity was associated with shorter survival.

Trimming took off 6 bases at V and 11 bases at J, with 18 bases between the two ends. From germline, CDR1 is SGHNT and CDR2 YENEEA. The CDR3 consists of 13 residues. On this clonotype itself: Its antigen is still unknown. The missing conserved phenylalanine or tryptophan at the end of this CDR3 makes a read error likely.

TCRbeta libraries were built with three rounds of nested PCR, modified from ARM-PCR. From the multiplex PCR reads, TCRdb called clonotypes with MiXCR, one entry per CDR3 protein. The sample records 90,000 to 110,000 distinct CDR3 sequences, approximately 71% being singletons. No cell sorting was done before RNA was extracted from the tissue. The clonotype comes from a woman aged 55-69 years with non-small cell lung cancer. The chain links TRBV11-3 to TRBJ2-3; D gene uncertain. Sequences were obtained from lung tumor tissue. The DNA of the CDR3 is TGTGCCAGCAGAAAGAGCCAAGGTGATGAGCAGTATGTT. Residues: CASRKSQGDEQYV.